The T cell receptor beta chain described here comes from a study of T-cell reconstitution after alpha-beta-depleted transplantation in children. Study results and caveats: Once a year had passed after transplant, T-cell counts and diversity came mostly from newly produced T cells. At around two months after transplant, the alpha-beta T cells were reportedly derived from several hundred expanded clones that came from non-depleted graft cells. Some patients owed their high day-60 TCRbeta diversity to surviving recipient T cells and thymic progenitors.

Regarding this clonotype: No antigen is known for it.

For TCRbeta, the library was prepared with unique molecular identifiers. TCRdb called the PCR reads again in MiXCR, with one record for every CDR3 protein. This table has about 440,000 distinct CDR3 sequences, over 40% appearing once. The germline gives CDR1 SGHKS, CDR2 YYEKEE (reference sequence). The CDR3 spans 17 residues. V was clipped by 2 bases and J by 3 bases, with 21 bases between them. The TCR sequence derives from a girl aged 2 to 9 with aplastic anemia, due to receive a stem cell transplant. The rearrangement uses TRBV5-5 and TRBJ2-7; D possibly corresponds to TRBD2 (9 bases). Sample: PBMCs, taken before TCRalphabeta/CD19-depleted stem cell transplant. In nucleotides, the CDR3 is TGTGCCAGCAGCTTCGGACAGGGACTAGCAGGGCTCTACGAGCAGTACTTC. Amino acid sequence: CASSFGQGLAGLYEQYF. The full variable domain, in which reference TRBV5-5 and TRBJ2-7 provide the parts outside the CDR3, is DAGVTQSPTHLIKTRGQQVTLRCSPISGHKSVSWYQQVLGQGPQFIFQYYEKEERGRGNFPDRFSARQFPNYSSELNVNALLLGDSALYLCASSFGQGLAGLYEQYFGPGTRLTVT.